This T cell receptor (beta chain) appears in the sequencing data of a study of shared clonotypes between healthy human individuals (dated by TCRdb to between 2020 and 2021). With regard to the full study: The cohort included a few men and a couple of women between 18 and 49 years of age. For each donor, CD4 naive and CD4 memory were each given three plates, CD8 naive was given two plates, and CD8 memory was given one plate. Blood TCR repertoires of about five healthy adults were deeply sequenced to estimate repertoire size and the extent of clonotype sharing between individuals. To increase sequencing depth and limit assay-specific biases, TCR repertoire library preparation and sequencing were carried out by different laboratories using diverse techniques. Leukapheresis yielded between about 0.9 and 8.9 billion PBMCs per donor. Broad study findings and their caveats: Sampling was limited to blood, and TCR repertoires in tissue likely differ from TCR repertoires in blood. Across four donors, roughly 5.1% of naive CD4, roughly 3.5% of naive CD8, roughly 2.3% of memory CD4, and 0.4% to 0.45% of memory CD8 clonotypes were shared. Naive subsets generally had larger estimated clonotype richness than memory subsets did. Incomplete sequencing was indicated by rarefaction of sorted-subset datasets, despite the large sequencing depth. Higher generation probabilities were observed for clonotypes shared by all four sorted-subset donors than for non-shared clonotypes. Pairwise subsampling led to the expectation that sequencing depth would affect the degree of clonotype sharing among donors. The small number of donors limited the genetic and exposure-history diversity represented.

As regards this clone: The antigen it recognizes is unknown. No base quality information exists; no much larger clone differs at one position.

Donors were healthy HIV-negative adults with no recently reported acute infections or vaccinations. All donors were Caucasian adults living in Nashville, Tennessee, USA. Magnetic negative selection was used to enrich CD4+ T cells, after which naive cells were positively selected on CD45RA and the negative fraction became the memory subset. After blood collection by leukapheresis, PBMCs were isolated using Ficoll-Histopaque density gradient centrifugation and then cryopreserved in the vapor phase of liquid nitrogen. Analytical flow cytometry was used to check the purity and quantity of each magnetically sorted T cell population. Each sorted fraction had its genomic DNA isolated and then quantified by UV absorbance on a Nanodrop 2000c. Trimming takes 10 bases off V and 1 base off J; junction bases not matched to a gene: 5. From cysteine to phenylalanine, the CDR3 is 15 amino acids long. Just the 45-base CDR3 DNA is kept, in frame starting at base 1. CDR1 and CDR2 were assigned from the germline V gene (reference sequence) as LNHDA and SQIVND.

Using the deep immunoSEQ assay, TCR CDR3 regions were amplified from genomic DNA by multiplex PCR. For each cell subset, the extracted genomic DNA was distributed evenly across all wells of several immunoSEQ 96-well plates, and each plate served as one replicate. For sorted subsets, each replicate PCR was loaded with around 200 ng genomic DNA, equivalent to 30,000 or so T cell genomes. The purified libraries were quantified using a Qubit 3.0 fluorometer, sized with a Bioanalyzer 2100, and then quantified again using the KAPA Library Quantification kit. Every immunoSEQ 96-well plate was sequenced on a separate single-read 150-cycle Illumina NextSeq 550 flow cell. Concerning the study's data processing: Because only junctional sequences without quality scores were contained in the immunoSEQ output, filtering matching that applied to full-length reads could not be performed. To assign V/J genes and CDR3, sequences were annotated using PyIR, a Python wrapper for IgBLAST v1.9, with IMGT germline references. Reads were removed for weak V/J assignments (E-value above 1e-6), missing CDR3, stop codons, out-of-frame junctions, or ambiguous translated residues. V3J clonotypes were defined by identical inferred V gene, J gene, and CDR3 amino acid sequence. The percentage overlap between two repertoires was calculated by dividing the number of shared unique clonotypes by the size of the smaller repertoire. Three approaches were used to assess repertoire richness: RTK rarefaction, the Chao1 estimator, and Recon v2.1 estimates of unobserved clonotypes. Generation probabilities for all TCRbeta clonotypes obtained by the gDNA method from four donors were computed using OLGA. Held by TCRdb, this immuneACCESS table contains in-frame sequences only and omits some clones. Under half of the omission traces to an unresolved V gene where checked; the cause of the rest is unknown. V, J and clone size are taken as reported in that table, and D and trimming were inferred from the DNA itself. For this sample the table gives fewer than 1.6 million clones, of which approximately 98.5% were detected only once. Around 0.38% of the sample rests with the top ten.

This sequence was found in a man aged 30-40 years in good health. Recombination linked TRBV19 to TRBJ2-1; 12 bases in the junction line up with TRBD2. The sequenced sample was naive CD4+ T cells sorted from blood. What the cell subset or site label conveys for this sample: CD45RA+ positively selected. The encoded CDR3 is CATMTSGSSYNEQFF. The DNA sequence reads TGTGCCACCATGACTAGCGGGAGTTCCTACAATGAGCAGTTCTTC.